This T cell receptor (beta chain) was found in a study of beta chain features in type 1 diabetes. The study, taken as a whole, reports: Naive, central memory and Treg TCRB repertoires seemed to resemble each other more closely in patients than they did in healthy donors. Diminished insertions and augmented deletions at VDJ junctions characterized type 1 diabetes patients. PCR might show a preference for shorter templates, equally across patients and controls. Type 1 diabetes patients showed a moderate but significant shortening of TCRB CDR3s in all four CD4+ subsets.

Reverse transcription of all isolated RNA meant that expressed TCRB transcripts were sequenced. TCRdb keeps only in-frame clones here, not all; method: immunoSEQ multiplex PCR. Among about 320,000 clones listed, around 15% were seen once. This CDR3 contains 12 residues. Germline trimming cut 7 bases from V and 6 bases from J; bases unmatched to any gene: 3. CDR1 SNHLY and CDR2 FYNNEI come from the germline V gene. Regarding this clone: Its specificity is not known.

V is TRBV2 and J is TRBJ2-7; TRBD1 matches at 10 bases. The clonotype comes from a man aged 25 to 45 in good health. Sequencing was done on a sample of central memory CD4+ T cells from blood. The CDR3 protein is CASIGTGVEQYF. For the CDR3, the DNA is TGTGCCAGCATAGGGACAGGGGTCGAGCAGTACTTC. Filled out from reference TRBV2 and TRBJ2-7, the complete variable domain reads EPEVTQTPSHQVTQMGQEVILRCVPISNHLYFYWYRQILGQKVEFLVSFYNNEISEKSEIFDDQFSVERPDGSNFTLKIRSTKLEDSAMYFCASIGTGVEQYFGPGTRLTVT.